Listed here is a single TCR beta chain. The data are from a study of shared clonotypes between healthy human individuals. As for the study in general: CD4 naive and CD4 memory each took three plates per donor, while CD8 naive took two and CD8 memory one.

In the naive CD8 group, cells lacked CD45RO and were positively selected for CCR7, so terminally differentiated effector memory CD45RA+ cells were left out. The CDR3 is made up of 14 amino acids. With 7 bases clipped from V and 7 bases from J, the junction kept 9 bases outside the gene matches. CDR1 is SEHNR and CDR2 is FQNEAQ in the germline V gene (reference sequence). Measured with immunoSEQ multiplex PCR; TCRdb has only the in-frame clones, and not every one. The table has around 640,000 clones, 90% to 97% seen once. Sequencing input: naive CD8+ T cells sorted from blood. This rearrangement joins TRBV7-9 to TRBJ2-1; the match to TRBD2 covers 8 bases. This receptor was obtained from a woman aged 25 to 45 in good health. DNA for the CDR3: TGTGCCAGCACCCCACTAGCGGAATTAAATGAGCAGTTCTTC. Residues: CASTPLAELNEQFF.